This TCR beta chain was identified in a study of cytomegalovirus exposure and HLA in healthy donors. The PCR had 60 Vbeta and 13 Jbeta primers. Assay used: immunoSEQ multiplex PCR; TCRdb lists only in-frame clones, some missing. The repertoire consists of around 190,000 clones, with 79% occurring once and the leading ten covering 1.5% to 2%. The germline V gene encodes CDR1 LNHDA and CDR2 SQIVND (reference sequence). The CDR3 consists of 13 residues. V was trimmed by 9 bases and J by 0 bases, leaving 10 bases between them. Sequenced input: PBMCs. This sequence originates from a woman in her forties or fifties in good health and CMV-seronegative. The genes are TRBV19 and TRBJ2-3; tentative D call: TRBD1 (5 bases). The CDR3 nucleotides are TGTGCCAGCCGGACACCTAGCACAGATACGCAGTATTTT. This gives the protein CASRTPSTDTQYF.